The 21 T cell receptor beta chains below all came from one sample that was sequenced in a study of blood T cell repertoires in COVID-19 (dated by TCRdb to 2018 to 2020). The library came from the immunoSEQ multiplex PCR assay. Here the immuneACCESS table is served through TCRdb, limited to in-frame sequences with V and J called. Missing clones are a known gap in these copies; in checked studies unresolved V genes cover under half, and the rest lacks a known reason. The sample yields fewer than 300,000 clones; approximately 90% were counted once. The ten largest clones represent roughly 1.1% of the sample. The sample was PBMCs or T cells enriched from blood (not recorded which). The source of these receptors is a woman aged 25 to 39 who had recovered from COVID-19.

The rearrangement links TRBV27 to TRBJ1-1; D remains unclear. V lost 5 bases and J 4 bases, leaving 8 bases between the germline ends. The length of the CDR3 is 12 residues. Looked up from germline, CDR1 is MNHEY and CDR2 is SMNVEV (reference sequence). Here the CDR3 reads CASSPPSTEAFF. DNA for the CDR3: TGTGCCAGCAGTCCCCCGAGCACTGAAGCTTTCTTT.

The chain carries TRBV10-3 and TRBJ2-1, with TRBD2 matching 10 bases. The germline CDR1 and CDR2 sequences are ENHRY and SYGVKD. V was clipped by 2 bases and J by 5 bases; unmatched bases: 6. The CDR3 covers 16 residues. The CDR3 DNA follows: TGTGCCATCAGTGAGGAGCTAGCGGGAGCAAACAATGAGCAGTTCTTC. Protein: CAISEELAGANNEQFF.

The J gene is TRBJ1-1, the V gene TRBV11-2; D is ambiguous. V was shortened by 0 bases and J by 1 base, with 3 bases between the two germline ends. This CDR3 region has 13 residues. Germline-derived CDR1 and CDR2 are SGHAT and FQNNGV. DNA for the CDR3: TGTGCCAGCAGCTTAGACAGGAACACTGAAGCTTTCTTT. Its translation is CASSLDRNTEAFF.

The chain recombines TRBV5-6 with TRBJ1-5; D uncertain. The CDR3 loop spans 18 amino acids. The V gene's germline CDR1 is SGHDT and CDR2 YYEEEE. V lost 4 bases, J lost 2 bases, and 22 bases lay in between. The CDR3 loop is CASSIAETDKRGNQPQHF. CDR3 sequence (DNA): TGTGCCAGCAGCATTGCGGAGACTGATAAGCGCGGCAATCAGCCCCAGCATTTT.

Comments on this clone: Distinct nucleotide sequences in the sample also encode this CDR3. This chain links TRBV28 with TRBJ2-3; 8 bases line up with TRBD1. Germline V gene lookup returns CDR1 MDHEN and CDR2 SYDVKM. The V and J ends lost 3 bases and 1 base, in that order; junction bases with no gene match: 0. The CDR3 has 14 amino acids. The CDR3 bases are TGTGCCAGCAGTTTGGGACAGGGCACAGATACGCAGTATTTT. It encodes CASSLGQGTDTQYF. Complete variable domain (other parts from reference TRBV28 and TRBJ2-3): DVKVTQSSRYLVKRTGEKVFLECVQDMDHENMFWYRQDPGLGLRLIYFSYDVKMKEKGDIPEGYSVSREKKERFSLILESASTNQTSMYLCASSLGQGTDTQYFGPGTRLTVL.

This chain joins TRBV5-1 and TRBJ2-7; 14 nucleotides align to TRBD2. This CDR3 is 15 amino acids long. V lost 3 bases and J lost 2; bases outside the gene matches: 1. In germline, CDR1 is SGHRS, CDR2 YFSETQ. DNA for the CDR3: TGCGCCAGCAGCTGGGGACTAGCGGGGGCCTACGAGCAGTACTTC. Its translation is CASSWGLAGAYEQYF.

This sequence joins TRBV7-2 and TRBJ2-1; D perhaps matches TRBD1 (6 bases). V lost 3 bases and J lost 6, with 15 bases in between. This CDR3 comprises 15 residues. Per the germline V gene, CDR1 is SGHTA and CDR2 is FQGNSA. The CDR3 loop is CASSFGFEGVNEQFF. The CDR3 nucleotides are TGTGCCAGCAGCTTCGGTTTTGAGGGGGTCAATGAGCAGTTCTTC. Drawing the rest from reference TRBV7-2 and TRBJ2-1, the complete variable domain is GAGVSQSPSNKVTEKGKDVELRCDPISGHTALYWYRQSLGQGLEFLIYFQGNSAPDKSGLPSDRFSAERTGGSVSTLTIQRTQQEDSAVYLCASSFGFEGVNEQFFGPGTRLTVL.

V is TRBV23-1 and J is TRBJ2-7; D possibly corresponds to TRBD1 (6 bases). TRBV23-1 is reported as an ORF; its role is uncertain. The V end was cut by 0 bases, the J end by 6 bases, with 18 bases between. This CDR3 spans 16 amino acids. The CDR3 coding sequence is TGCGCCAGCAGTCAATCGACAGGACTCTGGTGTGGCGAGCAGTACTTC. The encoded protein is CASSQSTGLWCGEQYF.

The rearrangement links TRBV11-3 to TRBJ2-1; 9 bases are shared with TRBD2. The CDR3 is made up of 14 amino acids. Losses at the gene ends were 8 bases for V and 8 bases for J; bases not matched to a gene: 10. Germline values: CDR1 SGHNT, CDR2 YENEEA. The CDR3 here is CASGVRGRDYEQFF. In nucleotides, the CDR3 is TGTGCCAGCGGGGTCCGCGGGAGGGACTATGAGCAGTTCTTC.

The chain carries TRBV5-5 and TRBJ2-7; D may be TRBD2 (6 bases). The CDR3 extends over 15 amino acids. The V end was cut by 4 bases, the J end by 1 base, with 15 bases between. Germline V gene lookup returns CDR1 SGHKS and CDR2 YYEKEE (reference sequence). The DNA for the CDR3 is TGTGCCAGCAGCACCCGCGTCGGGAGTTCCTACGAGCAGTACTTC. Translating it yields CASSTRVGSSYEQYF.

V gene TRBV5-6 combines with J gene TRBJ2-7; 10 bases agree with TRBD2. Losses at the gene ends were 5 bases for V and 0 bases for J; bases not matched to a gene: 11. The V gene's germline CDR1 is SGHDT and CDR2 YYEEEE. CDR3 size: 17 residues. Here the CDR3 reads CASSNTLTSGFSYEQYF. In DNA, the CDR3 is TGTGCCAGCAGTAATACTTTGACTAGCGGGTTCTCCTACGAGCAGTACTTC.

This clone was counted a few times. This sequence joins TRBV12-3 or TRBV12-4 and TRBJ2-7; D ambiguous. This CDR3 has 13 residues. V was cut by 3 bases and J by 2 bases, with 8 bases left in between. CDR3 sequence (DNA): TGTGCCAGCAGTTTGTCAACAGCCTACGAGCAGTACTTC. It yields the protein CASSLSTAYEQYF.

The J gene is TRBJ1-6, the V gene TRBV10-2, with 7 nucleotides matching TRBD1. The junction had 8 bases not matched to a gene; V was cut back by 6 bases and J by 9 bases. Germline CDR1 is WSHSY and CDR2 is SAAADI. The CDR3 is 14 residues long. The CDR3, as DNA: TGCGCCAGCAGGAGGGACAGCGCTCGTTCACCCCTCCACTTT. Its protein product is CASRRDSARSPLHF.

This clone occurred once. The rearrangement joins TRBV9 to TRBJ2-1, with D perhaps TRBD1 (5 bases). This CDR3 is built from 13 residues. V shed 2 bases and J shed 8 bases, with 11 bases lying between them. Germline V gene sequence: CDR1 SGDLS, CDR2 YYNGEE. The CDR3 loop is CASSVAGLDEQFF. CDR3 sequence (DNA): TGTGCCAGCAGCGTGGCAGGGTTGGATGAGCAGTTCTTC.

The chain couples TRBV5-8 to TRBJ2-5, with TRBD1 matching over 10 bases. Trimming took 3 bases from V and 0 from J; bases not matched to a gene: 11. This CDR3 spans 18 amino acids. Germline CDR1 SGHTS, CDR2 YDEGEE. The CDR3 loop reads CASSSGSWGTGDQETQYF. The CDR3 bases are TGTGCCAGCAGCTCTGGGAGTTGGGGGACAGGGGACCAAGAGACCCAGTACTTC.

The rearrangement uses TRBV19 and TRBJ2-1; TRBD2 matches 12 bases. Germline V CDR1 and CDR2: LNHDA, SQIVND (reference sequence). The CDR3 sequence is 15 residues long. With V trimmed by 1 base and J by 9 bases, 4 bases remained unmatched. The CDR3 region has the DNA TGTGCCAGTAGTATAGGACTAGCGGGAGAAACTGAGCAGTTCTTC. This sequence encodes CASSIGLAGETEQFF. The variable domain in full, completed from reference TRBV19 and TRBJ2-1, reads DGGITQSPKYLFRKEGQNVTLSCEQNLNHDAMYWYRQDPGQGLRLIYYSQIVNDFQKGDIAEGYSVSREKKESFPLTVTSAQKNPTAFYLCASSIGLAGETEQFFGPGTRLTVL.

The chain employs TRBV18 and TRBJ1-2; 7 bases match TRBD1. The junction had 5 bases not matched to a gene; V was cut back by 0 bases and J by 4 bases. The CDR3 runs 15 residues. Germline V gene data show CDR1 as KGHSH and CDR2 as LQKENI. CDR3 nucleotides: TGTGCCAGCTCACCACCGTCCGCAGGGGGCTATGGCTACACCTTC. Encoded protein: CASSPPSAGGYGYTF. The full variable domain, rest sourced from reference TRBV18 and TRBJ1-2, is NAGVMQNPRHLVRRRGQEARLRCSPMKGHSHVYWYRQLPEEGLKFMVYLQKENIIDESGMPKERFSAEFPKEGPSILRIQQVVRGDSAAYFCASSPPSAGGYGYTFGSGTRLTVV.

The V call is TRBV30, the J call TRBJ2-7; D is unresolved. The V and J ends lost 2 bases and 3 bases respectively, with 5 bases between them. The CDR3 runs to 11 residues. Germline-derived CDR1 and CDR2 are GTSNPN and SVGIG (reference sequence). CDR3 amino acids: CAWSPGYEQYF. CDR3 DNA: TGTGCCTGGAGTCCCGGCTACGAGCAGTACTTC.

This clone appeared a single time. The J gene is TRBJ2-1, the V gene TRBV5-4; D is perhaps TRBD2 (7 bases). The CDR3 has 16 residues. CDR1 and CDR2 from the germline V gene are SGHNT and YYREEE (reference sequence). The V end lost 4 bases, the J end lost 6 bases, and 20 bases lay between the germline ends. The DNA of the CDR3 is TGTGCCAGCAGCCTGGGGCCGAGAGGGGGGGGCAATGAGCAGTTCTTC. It is translated as CASSLGPRGGGNEQFF.

This clone was seen a few times. V and J are TRBV2 and TRBJ2-1; TRBD2 aligns across 7 bases. V trimming: 3 bases; J trimming: 5 bases; junction bases outside the gene matches: 7. Germline assignment: CDR1 SNHLY and CDR2 FYNNEI. The CDR3 loop spans 15 amino acids. Here the CDR3 DNA reads TGTGCCAGCAGTGAGGTGGGAGGGCCAAACAATGAGCAGTTCTTC. Encoded protein: CASSEVGGPNNEQFF.

The rearrangement uses TRBV7-8 and TRBJ1-6; possibly TRBD1 for D (5 bases). The CDR3 has 15 residues. Trimming removed 4 bases from V and 7 bases from J, with 14 bases in between. The V gene's germline CDR1 is SGHVS and CDR2 FQNEAQ. CDR3 nucleotides: TGTGCCAGCAGCTCGGAGGGCAGGGCAAATTCACCCCTCCACTTT. It is translated as CASSSEGRANSPLHF.